This TCR beta chain comes out of a study of blood T cells in healthy people across ages (dated by TCRdb to between 2015 and 2016). Notes on the research overall: In model experiments, template switching captured about one uniquely barcoded TCR beta cDNA molecule for every two T cells. To track age-related changes in TCR beta repertoire diversity, the study relied on deep sequencing normalized with unique cDNA molecular identifiers. Donors were grouped into four age groups: young (average approximately 16 years), middle-aged (roughly 40), aged (approximately 67) and long-lived (just over 80). Donors of different ages were randomly distributed across sequencing lanes to avoid experimental bias. Using the same blood draw, the study looked at two additional independent replicas of 1 million unique cDNA reads for two donors, one aged 18 to 29 and the other aged 80 or older. Broader findings and caveats from the paper: Compared with the aged group, the long-lived group had more naive CD4+ T cells, fewer expanded clones and increased TCR diversity, a pattern suggesting age selection. Conclusive comparison of naive and antigen-experienced compartments was prevented by the profiling of bulk unsorted PBMCs. Estimates of total diversity from one million sequenced T cells were regarded as lower bounds and underestimates. The CMV infection status of donors was not known, potentially confounding age-related changes in expanded clonotypes. Observed TCR beta diversity correlated strongly with the percentage of naive T cells measured by flow cytometry. Observed TCR beta diversity per million T cells fell roughly linearly with age, and a significant reduction was already apparent by age around 40.

V gives up 1 base and J gives up 0 bases, and the segment between their germline ends measures 12 bases. CDR3 length: 15 amino acids, cysteine to phenylalanine. Only the CDR3 region is kept as DNA, spanning 45 bases read in frame from base 1. Taken from the germline V gene, the CDR1 and CDR2 loops are SQVTM and ANQGSEA. Systemically healthy Caucasian individuals from Russia, 39 in total and aged roughly 6 to 100 years, were included as donors. Approximately 10 milliliters of peripheral blood were collected from each donor into EDTA-treated Vacutainer tubes. Ficoll-Paque density-gradient centrifugation was used to isolate PBMCs, with at least 6 million per sample. Trizol reagent was used to extract total RNA from the PBMCs, yielding at least 6 micrograms per sample. For every donor, flow cytometry on a PBMC aliquot measured the percentage of naive CD45RAhigh/CD27high T cells. Library preparation was by 5' RACE. The instrument given in TCRdb is Illumina HiSeq 2500. The second PCR ran for about 7 to 11 cycles and used a J-beta primer mix along with a sample-barcoded 5' primer. A unique molecular identifier was introduced onto each TCR beta cDNA molecule by a template-switch 5' adaptor carrying 12 random nucleotides. At least 2.5 million CDR3-containing paired-end reads were obtained from each sample. First-strand cDNA synthesis was performed from all RNA using the Mint cDNA synthesis kit, with priming by a TRBC-specific oligonucleotide. Following uracil-DNA glycosylase treatment, a first 18-cycle PCR with universal primers M1SS and BC2_uni_R was performed on all cDNA. The authors processed their data as follows. For normalization, 1 million high-quality reads, each with a distinct molecular identifier, were randomly selected from each sample. Reads with shared molecular identifiers were discarded instead of being binned into consensus sequences. MiTCR, run with a Q25 quality threshold and the strictest error-elimination algorithm, handled CDR3 identification, clonotype clustering and error correction. A nonparametric unseen species model with Euler transformation was used to estimate a lower bound on total TCR beta diversity. The raw public data were reprocessed by TCRdb itself: fastp quality trimming at Q25, MiXCR clonotype calling, in-frame beta chains only. Here each entry gathers all rows of one CDR3 protein and keeps the most common genes and DNA. The V and J calls follow TCRdb's processing rather than the paper's. The sample profile shows about 1.4 million distinct CDR3 sequences; 59% of them were found once. The ten largest make up 5.5% to 8% of the sample.

This clonotype was found a few times. Its antigen is still unknown. No much larger clone exists at a distance of one base, and base qualities are not known. This clonotype originated in a young man in good health. Recombination joined TRBV29-1 with TRBJ1-1; the D gene lacks a confident call. The sequenced sample was blood. The DNA sequence follows: TGCAGCGTTGAAGTGCCCAGAGGCATGAACACTGAAGCTTTCTTT. This yields the protein CSVEVPRGMNTEAFF.